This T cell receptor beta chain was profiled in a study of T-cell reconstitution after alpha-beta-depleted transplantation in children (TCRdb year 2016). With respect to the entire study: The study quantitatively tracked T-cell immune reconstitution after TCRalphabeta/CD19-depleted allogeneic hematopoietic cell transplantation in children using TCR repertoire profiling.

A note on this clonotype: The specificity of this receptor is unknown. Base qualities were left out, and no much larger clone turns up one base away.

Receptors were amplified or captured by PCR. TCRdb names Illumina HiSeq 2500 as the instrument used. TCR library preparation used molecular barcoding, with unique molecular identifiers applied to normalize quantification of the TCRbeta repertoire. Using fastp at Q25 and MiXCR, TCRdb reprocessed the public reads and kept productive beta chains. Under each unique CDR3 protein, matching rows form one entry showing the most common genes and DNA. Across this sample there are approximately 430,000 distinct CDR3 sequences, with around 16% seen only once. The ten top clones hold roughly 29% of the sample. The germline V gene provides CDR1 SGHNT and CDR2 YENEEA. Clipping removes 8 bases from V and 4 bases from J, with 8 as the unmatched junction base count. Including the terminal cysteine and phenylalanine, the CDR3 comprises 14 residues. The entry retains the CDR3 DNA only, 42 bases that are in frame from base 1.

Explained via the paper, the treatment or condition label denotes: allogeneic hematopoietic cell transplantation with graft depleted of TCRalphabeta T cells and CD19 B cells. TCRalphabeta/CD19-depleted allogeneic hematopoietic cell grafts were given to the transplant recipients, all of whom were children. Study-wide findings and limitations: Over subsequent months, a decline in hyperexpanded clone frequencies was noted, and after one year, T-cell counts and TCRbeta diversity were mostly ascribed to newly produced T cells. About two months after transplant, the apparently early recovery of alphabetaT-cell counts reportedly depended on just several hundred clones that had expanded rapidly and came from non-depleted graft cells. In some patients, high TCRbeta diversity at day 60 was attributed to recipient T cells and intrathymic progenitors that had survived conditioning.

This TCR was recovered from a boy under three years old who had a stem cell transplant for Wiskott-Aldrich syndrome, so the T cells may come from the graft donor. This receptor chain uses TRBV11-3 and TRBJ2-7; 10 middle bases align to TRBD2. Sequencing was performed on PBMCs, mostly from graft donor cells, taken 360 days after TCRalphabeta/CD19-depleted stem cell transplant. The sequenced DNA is TGTGCCAGCGGCAGCGGGGGGGGAACTTACGAGCAGTACTTC. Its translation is CASGSGGGTYEQYF.